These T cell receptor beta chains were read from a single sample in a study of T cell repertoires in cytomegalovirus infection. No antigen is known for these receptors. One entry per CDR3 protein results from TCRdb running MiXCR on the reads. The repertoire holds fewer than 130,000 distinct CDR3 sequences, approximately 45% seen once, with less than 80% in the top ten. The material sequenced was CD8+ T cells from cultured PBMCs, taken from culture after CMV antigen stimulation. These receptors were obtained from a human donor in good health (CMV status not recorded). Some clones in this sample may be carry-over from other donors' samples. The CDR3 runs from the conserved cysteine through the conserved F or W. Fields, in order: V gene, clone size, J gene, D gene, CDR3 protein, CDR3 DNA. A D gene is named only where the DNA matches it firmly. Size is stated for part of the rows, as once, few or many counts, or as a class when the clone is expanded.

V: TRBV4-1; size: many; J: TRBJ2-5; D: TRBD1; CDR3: CASSRGTAQETQYF; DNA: TGCGCCAGCAGCCGAGGGACAGCCCAAGAGACCCAGTACTTC
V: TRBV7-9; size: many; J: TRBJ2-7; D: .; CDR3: CASKEGVGSPYEQYF; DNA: TGTGCCAGCAAGGAGGGCGTAGGCTCTCCCTACGAGCAGTACTTC
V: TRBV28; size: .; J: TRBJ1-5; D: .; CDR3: CASSLGPLSNQPQHF; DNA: TGTGCCAGCAGTTTGGGCCCTCTTAGCAATCAGCCCCAGCATTTT
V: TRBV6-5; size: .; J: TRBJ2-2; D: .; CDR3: CASSYGLNTGELFF; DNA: TGTGCCAGCAGTTACGGTCTGAACACCGGGGAGCTGTTTTTT
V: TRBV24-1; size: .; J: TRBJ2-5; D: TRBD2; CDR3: CATSDSLTSGNQETQYF; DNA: TGTGCCACCAGTGATTCGTTGACTAGCGGGAACCAAGAGACCCAGTACTTC
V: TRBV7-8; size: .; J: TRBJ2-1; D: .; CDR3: CASSLSTALTYNEQFF; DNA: TGTGCCAGCAGCTTATCCACCGCCCTTACCTACAATGAGCAGTTCTTC
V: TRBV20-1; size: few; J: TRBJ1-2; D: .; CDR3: CSALNRDVSYGYTF; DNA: TGCAGTGCCCTCAACCGGGACGTAAGCTATGGCTACACCTTC
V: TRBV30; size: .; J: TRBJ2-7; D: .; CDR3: CAWSVGGDEQYF; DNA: TGTGCCTGGAGTGTTGGTGGGGACGAGCAGTACTTC
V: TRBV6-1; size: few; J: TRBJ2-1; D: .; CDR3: CASSELTLSSYNEQFF; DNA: TGTGCCAGCAGTGAACTCACCCTGAGCTCCTACAATGAGCAGTTCTTC
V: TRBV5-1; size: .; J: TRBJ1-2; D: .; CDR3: CASSLLGREDTF; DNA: TGCGCCAGCAGCTTGTTGGGGAGGGAGGACACCTTC
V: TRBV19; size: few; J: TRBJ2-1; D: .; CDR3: CASSIGFVYNEQFF; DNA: TGTGCCAGTAGTATCGGGTTCGTCTACAATGAGCAGTTCTTC
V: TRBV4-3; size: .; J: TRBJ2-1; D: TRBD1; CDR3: CASSLRQGKNNEQFF; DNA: TGCGCCAGCAGCCTCCGACAGGGGAAGAATAATGAGCAGTTCTTC
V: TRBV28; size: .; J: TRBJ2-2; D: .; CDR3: CASSLFRGSGELFF; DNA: TGTGCCAGCAGTTTATTTAGGGGATCCGGGGAGCTGTTTTTT
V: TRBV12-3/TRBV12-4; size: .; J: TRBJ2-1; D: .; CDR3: CASSLFADHEQFF; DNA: TGTGCCAGCAGTTTATTTGCGGATCATGAGCAGTTCTTC
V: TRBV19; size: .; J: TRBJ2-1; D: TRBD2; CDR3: CASSIGLATYNEQFF; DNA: TGTGCCAGTAGTATTGGACTAGCAACGTACAATGAGCAGTTCTTC
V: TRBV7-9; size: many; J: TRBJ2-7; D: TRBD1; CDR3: CASSIGQERVDEQYF; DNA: TGTGCCAGCAGCATTGGACAGGAACGCGTGGACGAGCAGTACTTC
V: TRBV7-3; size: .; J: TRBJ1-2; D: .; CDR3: CASSLAPRGQNYGYTF; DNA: TGTGCCAGCAGCCTAGCCCCGCGGGGGCAAAACTATGGCTACACCTTC
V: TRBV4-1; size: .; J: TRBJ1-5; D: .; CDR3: CASSQDTGGRQPQHF; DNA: TGCGCCAGCAGCCAAGATACGGGGGGGCGTCAGCCCCAGCATTTT
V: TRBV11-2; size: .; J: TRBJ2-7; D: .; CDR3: CASSGWGNRGEQYF; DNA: TGTGCCAGCAGCGGTTGGGGGAACAGAGGCGAGCAGTACTTC
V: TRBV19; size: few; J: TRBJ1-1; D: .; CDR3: CASSIGADMNTEAFF; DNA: TGTGCCAGTAGTATAGGAGCGGATATGAACACTGAAGCTTTCTTT
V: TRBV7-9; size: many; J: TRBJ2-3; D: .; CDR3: CASSRYNSPRTDTQYF; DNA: TGTGCCAGCAGCCGTTATAACTCACCCCGCACAGATACGCAGTATTTT
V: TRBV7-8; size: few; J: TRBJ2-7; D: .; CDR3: CASSLTFGEQYF; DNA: TGTGCCAGCAGCTTAACGTTTGGAGAGCAGTACTTC
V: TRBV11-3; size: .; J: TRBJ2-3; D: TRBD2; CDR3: CASTQRLAGGWYTQYF; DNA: TGTGCCAGCACCCAACGACTAGCGGGGGGTTGGTATACGCAGTATTTT
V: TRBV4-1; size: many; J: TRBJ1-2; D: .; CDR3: CASSQDRAADGYTF; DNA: TGCGCCAGCAGCCAAGATAGGGCAGCGGATGGCTACACCTTC